Below, 17 T cell receptor beta chains from the same sample are listed, as sequenced in a study of blood T cell repertoires in COVID-19. TCRdb's copy holds only in-frame clones and misses some; the assay was immunoSEQ multiplex PCR. Seen here are a few hundred thousand clones, roughly 90% observed once, and the top ten hold about 4.6%. The sample consisted of PBMCs or T cells enriched from blood (not recorded which). Receptors originate from a woman aged 25 to 39 who had been exposed to COVID-19.

The chain employs TRBV7-6 and TRBJ1-5; 7 bases line up with TRBD1. CDR3 length: 16 amino acids. Germline CDR1 SGHVS, CDR2 FNYEAQ. J was trimmed by 0 bases and V by 5 bases; bases with no gene match: 7. CDR3 coding DNA: TGTGCCAGCAGCCCGCAGACAGGGAATAGCAATCAGCCCCAGCATTTT. Residues: CASSPQTGNSNQPQHF.

The chain uses TRBV21-1 and TRBJ1-1; the D call TRBD1 from the table was never checked on the DNA. TRBV21-1 is noted as a pseudogene. The CDR3 is 13 amino acids. In DNA, the CDR3 is TGTGCCAGCAGCAAAACGGGACAAACTGAAGCTTTCTTT. Amino acids: CASSKTGQTEAFF.

V gene TRBV9 combines with J gene TRBJ2-2, with D unresolved. Germline CDR1 is SGDLS and CDR2 is YYNGEE. V was clipped by 4 bases and J by 2 bases, with 18 bases between them. The CDR3 sequence is 17 residues long. CDR3 nucleotide sequence: TGTGCCAGCAGCCCTTCCTACAGAGCCGTTAACACCGGGGAGCTGTTTTTT. This sequence encodes CASSPSYRAVNTGELFF.

The rearrangement links TRBV18 to TRBJ2-7, with 7 bases aligning to TRBD1. The CDR3 is 12 residues long. Unmatched junction bases numbered 2, after V lost 3 bases and J lost 6 bases. Looked up from germline, CDR1 is KGHSH and CDR2 is LQKENI. The CDR3 coding sequence is TGTGCCAGCTCACCTGACAGGGCCGAGCAGTACTTC. This codes for CASSPDRAEQYF.

The chain combines TRBV12-3 or TRBV12-4 with TRBJ1-2; TRBD1 agrees at 9 bases. V trimming: 6 bases; J trimming: 4 bases; junction bases outside the gene matches: 3. The CDR3 runs 13 residues. This CDR3 is CASSLTGGYGYTF. The DNA of the CDR3 is TGTGCCAGCAGCCTGACAGGGGGCTATGGCTACACCTTC.

Only one count was recorded for this clone. The chain joins TRBV28 to TRBJ1-5; TRBD1 matches 8 bases. The CDR3 is made up of 15 amino acids. CDR1 is MDHEN and CDR2 is SYDVKM in the germline V gene. The ends lost 6 bases at V and 2 bases at J; junction bases unmatched: 6. This CDR3 reads CASSLQTGGNQPQHF. The CDR3 coding sequence is TGTGCCAGCAGCCTCCAGACAGGGGGCAATCAGCCCCAGCATTTT.

The chain couples TRBV2 to TRBJ2-2; a weak D match, TRBD1 (6 bases). V lost 7 bases and J 0 bases, leaving 12 bases between the germline ends. The CDR3 consists of 15 residues. Germline V CDR1 and CDR2: SNHLY, FYNNEI. CDR3 amino acids: CASNEQGPNTGELFF. CDR3 nucleotide sequence: TGTGCCAGCAACGAACAGGGTCCGAACACCGGGGAGCTGTTTTTT.

This clone is a singleton in its sample. V is TRBV30 and J is TRBJ2-7; D gene unclear. There are 12 residues in the CDR3. V was pared by 2 bases and J by 0 bases, with 5 bases between. The germline CDR1 and CDR2 sequences are GTSNPN and SVGIG (reference sequence). The chain's CDR3 is CAWSSYSYEQYF. The CDR3 DNA reads as TGTGCCTGGAGTTCCTACTCCTACGAGCAGTACTTC.

The chain is built from TRBV2 and TRBJ1-5; the D gene is possibly TRBD1 (5 bases). The germline gives CDR1 SNHLY, CDR2 FYNNEI. V shed 4 bases and J shed 2 bases, with 12 bases lying between them. There are 15 residues in the CDR3. CDR3 loop: CASSGHGRGNQPQHF. The CDR3 DNA sequence: TGTGCCAGCAGTGGGCATGGCAGGGGCAATCAGCCCCAGCATTTT.

The V gene is TRBV18, the J gene TRBJ2-2; D unresolved. The CDR3 contains 12 residues. From germline, CDR1 is KGHSH and CDR2 LQKENI. Trimming took off 3 bases at V and 3 bases at J, with 2 bases between the two ends. The CDR3: CASSPYTGELFF. DNA of the CDR3: TGTGCCAGCTCACCCTACACCGGGGAGCTGTTTTTT.

V gene TRBV24-1 combines with J gene TRBJ2-4; possible D gene TRBD1, 6 bases. V lost 7 bases and J 0 bases, leaving 12 bases between the germline ends. CDR3 length: 15 residues. Germline V gene data show CDR1 as KGHDR and CDR2 as SFDVKD. The CDR3 DNA sequence: TGTGCCACCAGGGACAGCGAGTTAGCCAAAAACATTCAGTACTTC. Translated, it gives CATRDSELAKNIQYF.

In DNA form, the CDR3 reads TGTGCCAGCAGTTTCGGACAGGGGGGGACATACGATCAGCCCCAGCATTTT. It encodes CASSFGQGGTYDQPQHF. The J gene is TRBJ1-5, the V gene TRBV6-2 or TRBV6-3; 10 bases line up with TRBD1. Germline CDR1 and CDR2: MNHEY and SVGEGT. The CDR3 is made up of 17 amino acids. Trimming cost V 4 bases and J 5 bases; bases outside gene matches: 11.

This chain connects TRBV9 to TRBJ2-7, with no clear D. CDR1 SGDLS and CDR2 YYNGEE come from the germline V gene. V lost 0 bases to trimming and J lost 0 bases, with 4 bases between them. CDR3 size: 13 residues. CDR3 in DNA: TGTGCCAGCAGCGTAGCCAGCTCCTACGAGCAGTACTTC. As protein: CASSVASSYEQYF.

V is TRBV9 and J is TRBJ1-2, with D hard to call. Germline V gives CDR1 SGDLS, CDR2 YYNGEE. The germline V and J ends were trimmed by 4 bases and 4 bases, with 23 bases remaining between them. CDR3 length: 17 amino acids. The CDR3 DNA is TGTGCCAGCAGCTCGCCCTCGGCCCCAGGCACTAGCTATGGCTACACCTTC. Amino acids: CASSSPSAPGTSYGYTF.

This chain connects TRBV7-2 to TRBJ1-1; D unclear. The CDR3 loop spans 16 amino acids. The germline CDR1 and CDR2 sequences are SGHTA and FQGNSA. The V and J ends lost 4 bases and 5 bases respectively, with 20 bases between them. This chain's CDR3 is CASSSSNVRLRTEAFF. The CDR3 DNA reads as TGTGCCAGCAGCTCCTCTAACGTTCGGCTGAGGACTGAAGCTTTCTTT.

The chain combines TRBV10-1 with TRBJ2-7, with 9 bases fitting TRBD1. V lost 6 bases, J lost 7 bases, and 7 bases stayed unmatched. This CDR3 is 13 amino acids long. CDR1 WNHNN and CDR2 SYGVQD come from the germline V gene (reference sequence). The CDR3 sequence is CASSLGQGREQYF. The CDR3 bases are TGCGCCAGCAGCCTGGGACAGGGCAGAGAGCAGTACTTC.

This sequence joins TRBV5-1 and TRBJ2-1; 12 bases line up with TRBD2. Germline loops: CDR1 SGHRS, CDR2 YFSETQ. Trimming took 1 base from V and 5 from J; bases not matched to a gene: 1. The CDR3 loop spans 15 amino acids. Written as DNA, the CDR3 is TGCGCCAGCAGCTTGAGACTAGCGGGGGACAATGAGCAGTTCTTC. Its translation: CASSLRLAGDNEQFF.